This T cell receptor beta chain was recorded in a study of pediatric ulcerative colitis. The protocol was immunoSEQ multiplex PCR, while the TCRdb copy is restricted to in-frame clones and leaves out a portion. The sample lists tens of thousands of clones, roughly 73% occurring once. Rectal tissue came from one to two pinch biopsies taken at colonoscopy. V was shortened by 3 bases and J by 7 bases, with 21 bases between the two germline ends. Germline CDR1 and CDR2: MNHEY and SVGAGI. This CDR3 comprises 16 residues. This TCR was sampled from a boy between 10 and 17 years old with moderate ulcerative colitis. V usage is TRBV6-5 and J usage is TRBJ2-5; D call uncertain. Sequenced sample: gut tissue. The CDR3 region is CASSYRSDLTGGTQYF. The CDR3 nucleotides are TGTGCCAGCAGTTATCGGTCGGACCTTACTGGCGGGACCCAGTACTTC.